Listed below are T cell receptor beta chains from one sample, sequenced in a study of control samples from healthy donors and cancer patients. Sequencing used immunoSEQ multiplex PCR; TCRdb keeps in-frame clones, though not all of them. The profile shows some 110,000 clones, around 89% of them singletons. The sequencing sample was made of blood. The receptors originated from a woman aged 70-85 years in good health. The CDR3 runs from the conserved cysteine through the conserved F or W. The D gene is left open where the match is weak.

TRBJ2-2 TRBD1 TRBV2 TGTGCCAGCAGTAACATAGGGGGCTGGACCGGGGAGCTGTTTTTT CASSNIGGWTGELFF
TRBJ2-3 TRBD2 TRBV11-2 TGTGCCAGCACCCAAAGACCGGGACTAGCGATGTCACAGTATTTT CASTQRPGLAMSQYF
TRBJ2-3 TRBD1 TRBV18 TGTGCCAGCTCCCCACAGGGGTCTAGCACAGATACGCAGTATTTT CASSPQGSSTDTQYF
TRBJ2-2 . TRBV6-2/TRBV6-3 TGTGCCAGCAGTTATAACAGAAACACCGGGGAGCTGTTTTTT CASSYNRNTGELFF
TRBJ2-1 TRBD2 TRBV6-2/TRBV6-3 TGTGCCAGCAGTTCCGCGGGGGGGTCGGGTGAGCAGTTCTTC CASSSAGGSGEQFF
TRBJ2-1 . TRBV6-2/TRBV6-3 TGTGCCAGCAGTTACGGTGGGGGGGCATACAATGAGCAGTTCTTC CASSYGGGAYNEQFF
TRBJ1-4 . TRBV6-5 TGTGCCAGCAGAGCGGACGGTGCAACTAATGAAAAACTGTTTTTT CASRADGATNEKLFF
TRBJ1-1 TRBD1 TRBV6-5 TGTGCCAGCAGCTTTGACAGGGGCACTGAAGCTTTCTTT CASSFDRGTEAFF
TRBJ2-7 . TRBV7-9 TGTGCCAGCAGCTTACAGGCGACCTACGAGCAGTACTTC CASSLQATYEQYF
TRBJ2-3 . TRBV11-3 TGTGCCAGCAGCATCGGGACACTTAGCACAGATACGCAGTATTTT CASSIGTLSTDTQYF
TRBJ1-3 . TRBV7-8 TGTGCCAGCAGCTTTGGAATCACCCTAGGGGACACCATATATTTT CASSFGITLGDTIYF
TRBJ2-3 . TRBV18 TGTGCCAGCTCACCAGAGGGCAGTGGTTCCCCGCAGTATTTT CASSPEGSGSPQYF
TRBJ1-1 . TRBV5-6 TGTGCCAGTAGCTTGGAGGTAGCGTCCACTGAAGCTTTCTTT CASSLEVASTEAFF
TRBJ1-6 . TRBV7-2 TGTGCCAGCAGCCCACAGGCTAATAATTCACCCCTCCACTTT CASSPQANNSPLHF
TRBJ2-7 . TRBV5-4 TGTGCCAGCAGCAGCACAGGGGAGGGGTTCTACGAGCAGTACTTC CASSSTGEGFYEQYF
TRBJ2-5 . TRBV4-2 TGTGCCAGCAGCCAAGATGGTGTGGGAGAACAAGAGACCCAGTACTTC CASSQDGVGEQETQYF
TRBJ2-2 . TRBV21-1 TGTGCCAGCAGCAAATTTTGGCGGCTCCAGTCCGGGGAGCTGTTTTTT CASSKFWRLQSGELFF
TRBJ2-3 . TRBV10-3 TGTGCCATCAGTGACGGGGGGCGGATGGCTAGCACAGATACGCAGTATTTT CAISDGGRMASTDTQYF
TRBJ1-4 TRBD1 TRBV18 TGTGCCAGCTCACAGGGGGCGGCTAATGAAAAACTGTTTTTT CASSQGAANEKLFF
TRBJ2-7 TRBD1 TRBV6-5 TGTGCCAGCAGTTCGGGACAGGGCTACGAGCAGTACTTC CASSSGQGYEQYF